This T cell receptor beta chain comes out of a study of cytomegalovirus exposure and HLA in healthy donors. Across the study: Among 150 million to 200 million T cells, an earlier analysis found about 100 million unique TCR beta sequences.

The donors gave bone marrow, and they were healthy. Germline-derived CDR1 and CDR2 are MNHEY and SMNVEV (reference sequence). This CDR3 comprises 13 residues. V dropped 2 bases and J dropped 9 bases, with 13 bases sitting between them. Worth noting for this clone: Its specificity is unknown.

13 Jbeta primers and 60 Vbeta primers were used for the PCR. The data were produced by immunoSEQ multiplex PCR, yet TCRdb's version contains in-frame clones alone and is incomplete. Of some 250,000 clones in the sample, around 80% are singletons; the top ten hold roughly 5%. Study-wide results and caveats: Rare TCR sequences dominated, though some public TCRs recurred in many donors. CMV serostatus was the sole immune exposure information available.

Sequencing was performed on PBMCs. The V gene is TRBV27, the J gene TRBJ1-2; D is undetermined. This clonotype was obtained from a woman between 40 and 55 years old in good health and CMV-seropositive. CDR3 DNA: TGTGCCAGCAGTTTAGGAGGAACCCGGAGCTACACCTTC. Translating it yields CASSLGGTRSYTF.